This T cell receptor (beta chain) was identified in a study of blood T cells in healthy people across ages. Comment on this clonotype: The target antigen is unknown.

Points from the study as a whole: Investigators viewed diversity estimates from one million T cells as underestimates, the study reported.

Using a J-beta primer mix together with a sample-barcoded 5' primer, a second PCR was run for about 6 to 12 cycles. TCRdb re-analysed the 5' RACE reads in MiXCR, keeping a single row per CDR3 protein. This sample has around 500,000 distinct CDR3 sequences; about 27% occur once, and the top ten carry approximately 3.6%. These data were also reused for a study on T cells of mothers and their children. That paper adds: According to the study, all extracted RNA entered cDNA synthesis at 1.5 ug per 15 ul.

The sequenced material came from blood. This receptor was obtained from a boy younger than 10 in good health.

The CDR3 here is CAISEPSRGGQETQYF. The CDR3 region has the DNA TGTGCCATCAGTGAGCCATCTCGGGGGGGCCAGGAGACCCAGTACTTC. The rearrangement links TRBV10-3 to TRBJ2-5; 8 bases align to TRBD2. The V segment lost 2 bases and the J segment 5 bases; nucleotides outside the gene matches: 10. Looked up from germline, CDR1 is ENHRY and CDR2 is SYGVKD. The CDR3 runs 16 residues.